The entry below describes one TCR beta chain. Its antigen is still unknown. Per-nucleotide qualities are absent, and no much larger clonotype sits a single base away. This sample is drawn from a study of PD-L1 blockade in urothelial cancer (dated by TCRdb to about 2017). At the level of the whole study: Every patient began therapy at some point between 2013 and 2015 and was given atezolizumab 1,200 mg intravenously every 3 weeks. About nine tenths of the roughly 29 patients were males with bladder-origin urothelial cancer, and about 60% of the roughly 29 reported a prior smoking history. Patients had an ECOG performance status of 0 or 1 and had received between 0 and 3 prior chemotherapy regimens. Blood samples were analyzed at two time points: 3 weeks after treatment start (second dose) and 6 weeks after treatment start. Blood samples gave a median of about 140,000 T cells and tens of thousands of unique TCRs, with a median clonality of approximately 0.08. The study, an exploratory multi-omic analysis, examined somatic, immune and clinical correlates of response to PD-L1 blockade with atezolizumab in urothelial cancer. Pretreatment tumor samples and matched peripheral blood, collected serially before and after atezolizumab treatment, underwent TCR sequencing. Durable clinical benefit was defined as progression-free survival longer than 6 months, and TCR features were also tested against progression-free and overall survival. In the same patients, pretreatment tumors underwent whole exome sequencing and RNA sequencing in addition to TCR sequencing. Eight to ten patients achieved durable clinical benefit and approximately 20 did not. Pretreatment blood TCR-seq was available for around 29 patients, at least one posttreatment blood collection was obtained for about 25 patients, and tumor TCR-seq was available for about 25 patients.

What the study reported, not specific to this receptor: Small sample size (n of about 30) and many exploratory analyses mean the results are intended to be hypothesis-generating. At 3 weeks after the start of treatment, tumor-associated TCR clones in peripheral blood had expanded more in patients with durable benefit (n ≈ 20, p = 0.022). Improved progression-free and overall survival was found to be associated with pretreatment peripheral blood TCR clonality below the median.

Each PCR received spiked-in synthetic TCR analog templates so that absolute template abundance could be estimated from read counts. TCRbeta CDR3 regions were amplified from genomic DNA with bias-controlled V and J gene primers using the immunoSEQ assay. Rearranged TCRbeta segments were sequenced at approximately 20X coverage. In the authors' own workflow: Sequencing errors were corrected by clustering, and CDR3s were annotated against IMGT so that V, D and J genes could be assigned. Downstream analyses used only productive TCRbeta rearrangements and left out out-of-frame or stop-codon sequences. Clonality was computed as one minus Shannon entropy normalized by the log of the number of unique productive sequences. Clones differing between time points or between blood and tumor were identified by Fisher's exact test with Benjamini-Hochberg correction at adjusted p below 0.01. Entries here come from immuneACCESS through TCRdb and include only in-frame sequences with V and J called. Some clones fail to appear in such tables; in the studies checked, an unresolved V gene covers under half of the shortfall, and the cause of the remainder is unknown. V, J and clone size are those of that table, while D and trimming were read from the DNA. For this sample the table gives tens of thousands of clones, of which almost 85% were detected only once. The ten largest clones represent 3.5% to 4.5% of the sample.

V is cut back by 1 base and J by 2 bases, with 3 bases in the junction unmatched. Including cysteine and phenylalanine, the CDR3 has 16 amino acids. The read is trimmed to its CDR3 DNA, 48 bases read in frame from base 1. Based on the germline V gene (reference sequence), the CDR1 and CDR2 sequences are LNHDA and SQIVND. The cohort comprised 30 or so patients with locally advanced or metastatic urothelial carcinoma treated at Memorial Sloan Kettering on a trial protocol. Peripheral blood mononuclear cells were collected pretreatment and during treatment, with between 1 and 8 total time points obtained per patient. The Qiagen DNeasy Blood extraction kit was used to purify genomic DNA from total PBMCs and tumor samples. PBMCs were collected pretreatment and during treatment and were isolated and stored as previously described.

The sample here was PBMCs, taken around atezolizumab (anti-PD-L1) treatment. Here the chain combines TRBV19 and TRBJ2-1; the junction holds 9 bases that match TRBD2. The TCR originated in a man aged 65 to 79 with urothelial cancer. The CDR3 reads CASSIAGLATYNEQFF. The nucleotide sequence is TGTGCCAGTAGTATAGCAGGACTAGCGACCTACAATGAGCAGTTCTTC.